This entry describes one T cell receptor (beta chain). TCRdb's table, derived via immunoSEQ multiplex PCR, lists solely in-frame clones and lacks some. The table includes almost 400,000 clones, more than 75% detected once. The entry originates in a study of blood T cell repertoires in COVID-19. CDR3 length: 15 residues. Germline V gene data show CDR1 as GTSNPN and CDR2 as SVGIG (reference sequence). V was clipped by 1 base and J by 3 bases, with 15 bases between them. The rearrangement joins TRBV30 to TRBJ1-1; TRBD1 is a possible D gene (5 bases). Sequences were obtained from PBMCs or T cells enriched from blood (not recorded which). The receptor's source is a woman younger than 45 with acute COVID-19. In DNA, the CDR3 is TGTGCCTGGAGTGGGACACTAACTTCTTACACTGAAGCTTTCTTT. Protein sequence: CAWSGTLTSYTEAFF.